Following are 16 T cell receptor beta chains from one sample sequenced in a study of blood T cell repertoires in COVID-19. Here immunoSEQ multiplex PCR was the method, and the copy in TCRdb shows in-frame clones only, minus some. Of approximately 160,000 clones listed, over 70% were seen once; the top ten hold 3.6%. Sequences were obtained from PBMCs or T cells enriched from blood (not recorded which). The receptor set was obtained from a woman in her fifties or sixties in a cohort exposed to, infected with or recovered from COVID-19 (not recorded which).

The J gene is TRBJ1-3, the V gene TRBV28; tentatively, D is TRBD1 (6 bases). Germline V gene sequence: CDR1 MDHEN, CDR2 SYDVKM. This CDR3 comprises 14 residues. The DNA of the CDR3 is TGTGTCGCAGTTGCCAGGGGCGGGGGGAACACCATATATTTT. Amino acid sequence: CVAVARGGGNTIYF.

This chain uses TRBV19 with TRBJ2-2; D perhaps matches TRBD1 (5 bases). The V gene's germline CDR1 is LNHDA and CDR2 SQIVND (reference sequence). Between the trimmed V and J ends, which lost 3 bases and 8 bases, there was a span of 16 bases. The CDR3 sequence is 15 residues long. CDR3 in amino acids: CASSIRATVRGELFF. CDR3 DNA: TGTGCCAGTAGTATTCGGGCGACAGTGAGGGGGGAGCTGTTTTTT.

The gene calls are TRBV18 and TRBJ1-5; possible D gene TRBD1, 5 bases. The length of the CDR3 is 14 residues. V was shortened by 4 bases and J by 7 bases, with 14 bases between the two germline ends. Per the germline V gene, CDR1 is KGHSH and CDR2 is LQKENI. In DNA form, the CDR3 reads TGTGCCAGCTCACTCCAGGGTTGGGCGCAGCCCCAGCATTTT. Protein: CASSLQGWAQPQHF.

The gene calls are TRBV2 and TRBJ1-4; TRBD1 matches 9 bases. V was pared by 5 bases and J by 8 bases, with 6 bases of the junction left unmatched. The CDR3 has 14 residues. CDR1 is SNHLY, CDR2 FYNNEI, per germline. The CDR3 loop is CASSRRDREEKLFF. In nucleotides, the CDR3 is TGTGCCAGCAGTAGACGGGACAGGGAGGAAAAACTGTTTTTT. Full variable domain (missing parts from reference TRBV2 and TRBJ1-4): EPEVTQTPSHQVTQMGQEVILRCVPISNHLYFYWYRQILGQKVEFLVSFYNNEISEKSEIFDDQFSVERPDGSNFTLKIRSTKLEDSAMYFCASSRRDREEKLFFGSGTQLSVL.

The chain combines TRBV11-2 with TRBJ2-2; 14 nucleotides agree with TRBD2. Germline V lookup: CDR1 SGHAT, CDR2 FQNNGV. The CDR3 consists of 16 residues. Germline trimming cut 6 bases from V and 7 bases from J; bases unmatched to any gene: 7. CDR3 loop: CASRPTSGGAVGELFF. In DNA, the CDR3 is TGTGCCAGCAGACCGACTAGCGGGGGGGCAGTCGGGGAGCTGTTTTTT.

The chain carries TRBV14 and TRBJ1-5, with D possibly matching TRBD1 (5 bases). The germline gives CDR1 SGHDN, CDR2 FVKESK. The length of the CDR3 is 13 residues. Trimming shortened V by 0 bases and J by 10 bases, and 10 bases separated the two germline ends. CDR3 DNA: TGTGCCAGCAGCCAAGATGGGGGAGGACCCCAGCATTTT. Encoded protein: CASSQDGGGPQHF. The full variable domain, its missing parts supplied by reference TRBV14 and TRBJ1-5, is EAGVTQFPSHSVIEKGQTVTLRCDPISGHDNLYWYRRVMGKEIKFLLHFVKESKQDESGMPNNRFLAERTGGTYSTLKVQPAELEDSGVYFCASSQDGGGPQHFGDGTRLSIL.

The V and J genes are TRBV19 and TRBJ2-1; 8 bases are shared with TRBD2. The CDR3 spans 14 residues. V was clipped by 6 bases and J by 8 bases; unmatched bases: 9. CDR1 and CDR2 from the germline V gene are LNHDA and SQIVND (reference sequence). This chain's CDR3 is CASRTRTSSYEQFF. CDR3 sequence (DNA): TGTGCCAGTAGAACCAGGACTAGCTCGTATGAGCAGTTCTTC.

The CDR3 DNA is TGTGCCAGCAGCTTTACGGGATGGACTGAAGCTTTCTTT. This gives the protein CASSFTGWTEAFF. V usage is TRBV27 and J usage is TRBJ1-1; no reliable D call. CDR3 length: 13 amino acids. Germline V lookup: CDR1 MNHEY, CDR2 SMNVEV (reference sequence). Trimming shortened V by 6 bases and J by 5 bases, and 13 bases separated the two germline ends.

In its sample, this clone was seen a few times. The chain links TRBV14 to TRBJ2-2; TRBD1 aligns across 9 bases. CDR1 and CDR2 (germline): SGHDN, FVKESK. The CDR3 covers 17 residues. J lost 6 bases, V lost 4 bases, and 12 bases had no gene match. The CDR3 coding sequence is TGTGCCAGCAGCCCCCACCGCGGGACAGGGCCGTCCGGGGAGCTGTTTTTT. Amino acids: CASSPHRGTGPSGELFF.

The genes are TRBV5-8 and TRBJ2-2; 8 bases match TRBD1. The CDR3 is 19 residues long. The germline V gene encodes CDR1 SGHTS and CDR2 YDEGEE. V was pared by 0 bases and J by 3 bases, with 13 bases of the junction left unmatched. The CDR3 nucleotides read TGTGCCAGCAGCTTGGCCAGGTCCAGGGGGCGAGGCGACACCGGGGAGCTGTTTTTT. It codes for CASSLARSRGRGDTGELFF.

The count of this clone is one. The CDR3 DNA reads as TGTGCCAGCAGTTTAAGGGACAACCCTGAAGCTTTCTTT. Translated: CASSLRDNPEAFF. This chain links TRBV12-3 or TRBV12-4 with TRBJ1-1, with a weak D call TRBD1 (6 bases). Trimming left V 2 bases short and J 6 bases short, with 10 bases between. The CDR3 length is 13 residues.

This chain uses TRBV19 with TRBJ1-2, with D possibly being TRBD1 (5 bases). Trimming removed 0 bases from V and 0 bases from J, with 11 bases in between. The CDR3 is made up of 16 amino acids. Germline CDR1 reads LNHDA; CDR2 reads SQIVND (reference sequence). CDR3 nucleotide sequence: TGTGCCAGTAGTATAGATCTCAGGGCGGCTAACTATGGCTACACCTTC. Translating gives CASSIDLRAANYGYTF.

The chain couples TRBV5-1 to TRBJ2-3; TRBD2 matches at 8 bases. Germline assignment: CDR1 SGHRS and CDR2 YFSETQ. V shed 0 bases, J shed 4 bases, and the junction held 7 bases outside the gene matches. This CDR3 has 16 residues. CDR3 region: CASSLAAGGAADTQYF. The CDR3 region has the DNA TGCGCCAGCAGCTTGGCCGCGGGGGGCGCAGCAGATACGCAGTATTTT. Together with reference TRBV5-1 and TRBJ2-3, the CDR3 gives the full variable domain: KAGVTQTPRYLIKTRGQQVTLSCSPISGHRSVSWYQQTPGQGLQFLFEYFSETQRNKGNFPGRFSGRQFSNSRSEMNVSTLELGDSALYLCASSLAAGGAADTQYFGPGTRLTVL.

The chain uses TRBV15 and TRBJ1-2; 8 bases are shared with TRBD1. There are 13 residues in the CDR3. CDR1 is LNHNV and CDR2 is YYDKDF in the germline V gene (reference sequence). J lost 3 bases, V lost 6 bases, and 3 bases had no gene match. The CDR3 is CATSPDRDYGYTF. The CDR3 DNA reads as TGTGCCACCAGTCCGGACAGGGACTATGGCTACACCTTC. Variable domain in full (rest from reference TRBV15 and TRBJ1-2): DAMVIQNPRYQVTQFGKPVTLSCSQTLNHNVMYWYQQKSSQAPKLLFHYYDKDFNNEADTPDNFQSRRPNTSFCFLDIRSPGLGDTAMYLCATSPDRDYGYTFGSGTRLTVV.

The rearrangement uses TRBV6-6 and TRBJ1-2; 9 nucleotides align to TRBD1. V shed 6 bases and J 4 bases; nucleotides not matched to a gene: 6. CDR3 length: 14 amino acids. Germline V gene sequence: CDR1 MNHNY, CDR2 SVGAGI (reference sequence). The CDR3 is CASRRQGGFYGYTF. The CDR3 region has the DNA TGTGCCAGCAGGAGACAGGGGGGCTTCTATGGCTACACCTTC.

The V call is TRBV19, the J call TRBJ1-6, with a possible D match to TRBD1 (5 bases). This CDR3 has 14 amino acids. V lost 4 bases, J lost 7 bases, and 11 bases lay in between. Germline assignment: CDR1 LNHDA and CDR2 SQIVND (reference sequence). CDR3 coding DNA: TGTGCCAGTAGTAGGGGGGAAGAAAATTCACCCCTCCACTTT. Its translation: CASSRGEENSPLHF.